A selection of T cell receptor beta chains follows, all from one sample in a study of blood T cell repertoires in COVID-19. The protocol was immunoSEQ multiplex PCR, while the TCRdb copy is restricted to in-frame clones and leaves out a portion. Seen here are about 59,000 clones, roughly 80% observed once, and the top ten hold less than 20%. Sequencing used peripheral blood. Receptors were obtained from a woman between 45 and 65 years old with active or convalescent COVID-19. CDR3s include the opening cysteine and the closing phenylalanine or tryptophan. D genes are given only for firm matches. For some rows the clone size is stated as once, few or many, or as a class when expanded; others skip it.

TRBD1	TRBV6-1	-	TRBJ2-7	TGTGCCAGCAGTGAATGGGGGACAGTACCCTACGAGCAGTACTTC	CASSEWGTVPYEQYF
-	TRBV24-1	-	TRBJ2-3	TGTGCCACCAGTGATTTGCAAGCCCCAGATACGCAGTATTTT	CATSDLQAPDTQYF
-	TRBV11-2	-	TRBJ2-5	TGTGCCAGCAGCCCGGACAGCTTAAACCAAGAGACCCAGTACTTC	CASSPDSLNQETQYF
-	TRBV5-4	-	TRBJ1-5	TGTGCCAGCAGCTTGCAGAATAGCAATCAGCCCCAGCATTTT	CASSLQNSNQPQHF
-	TRBV27	-	TRBJ2-1	TGTGCCAGCAGTTTGGGGAGGCGCTCCTACAATGAGCAGTTCTTC	CASSLGRRSYNEQFF
-	TRBV3-1/TRBV3-2	-	TRBJ2-6	TGTGCCAGCAGCCAACTCAGGGGTTCTGGGGCCAACGTCCTGACTTTC	CASSQLRGSGANVLTF
-	TRBV19	-	TRBJ1-5	TGTGCCAGTCTTAAGTCGGGAGGGGACGGTCAGCCCCAGCATTTT	CASLKSGGDGQPQHF
TRBD1	TRBV30	-	TRBJ1-3	TGTGCCTGGAGGACAGGGAACACCATATATTTT	CAWRTGNTIYF
TRBD2	TRBV6-1	-	TRBJ2-1	TGTGCCAGCACGCGTACTAGCGGCTACAATGAGCAGTTCTTC	CASTRTSGYNEQFF
-	TRBV4-1	-	TRBJ1-5	TGCGCCAGCAGCCAAGTCCAGGGGATGGGCAATCAGCCCCAGCATTTT	CASSQVQGMGNQPQHF
-	TRBV12-5	-	TRBJ2-7	TGTGCTAGTGGTTTGGTCTCCTCCCTAGGGGCGTCGTACGAGCAGTACTTC	CASGLVSSLGASYEQYF
-	TRBV29-1	-	TRBJ2-5	TGCAGCGTTGACGCCACAGGGTTAGAGACCCAGTACTTC	CSVDATGLETQYF
TRBD2	TRBV5-1	few	TRBJ2-5	TGCGCCAGCAGCTTCGTACTAGCGGGGGAAAGGGAAGAGACCCAGTACTTC	CASSFVLAGEREETQYF
-	TRBV3-1/TRBV3-2	-	TRBJ2-1	TGTGCCAGCAGCCAAGGAATAGACAATGAGCAGTTCTTC	CASSQGIDNEQFF
-	TRBV4-2	few	TRBJ1-2	TGTGCCAGCAGCCCCCCAGGGGCCGACTACACCTTC	CASSPPGADYTF
TRBD1	TRBV19	-	TRBJ1-1	TGTGCCAGTCACGGGACAGGGGTTACTGAAGCTTTCTTT	CASHGTGVTEAFF
-	TRBV7-9	-	TRBJ2-2	TGTGCCAGCAGCCACTTTCCGGGGGCGAACACCGGGGAGCTGTTTTTT	CASSHFPGANTGELFF
-	TRBV5-1	-	TRBJ2-3	TGCGCCAGCAGCTCCAATGTAGGGGGGAGGGCCGCAGCAGATACGCAGTATTTT	CASSSNVGGRAAADTQYF
TRBD2	TRBV6-2/TRBV6-3	-	TRBJ2-7	TGTGCCAGCAGTCTAGCGGGGCCCGCCGAGCAGTACTTC	CASSLAGPAEQYF
TRBD1	TRBV5-1	-	TRBJ2-7	TGCGCCAGCAGCTGGACAGGGGGCCAAGCCTACGAGCAGTACTTC	CASSWTGGQAYEQYF
TRBD2	TRBV7-9	-	TRBJ2-1	TGTGCCAGCAGCCATCTAGGGACTAGCGTAAACAATGAGCAGTTCTTC	CASSHLGTSVNNEQFF
TRBD2	TRBV9	-	TRBJ2-1	TGTGCCAGCAGCCCCGGACTAGCACATGAGCAGTTCTTC	CASSPGLAHEQFF
-	TRBV27	few	TRBJ1-2	TGTGCCAGCAGTTTTAAGTCCCTGGGAGGCTATGGCTACACCTTC	CASSFKSLGGYGYTF
TRBD2	TRBV30	-	TRBJ2-3	TGTGCCTGGCGCCGCCGGACTAGCGGGAGCGCAGATACGCAGTATTTT	CAWRRRTSGSADTQYF
TRBD1	TRBV19	-	TRBJ2-7	TGTGCCAGTAGTGCCAGGACAGGGTTAAGCTCCTACGAGCAGTACTTC	CASSARTGLSSYEQYF
-	TRBV27	-	TRBJ1-3	TGTGCCAGCAGTTTTACCGGGACAAGGTTTGCTGGAAACACCATATATTTT	CASSFTGTRFAGNTIYF
TRBD1	TRBV10-3	-	TRBJ1-2	TGTGCCATCAGTGGAACCGGGACAGGGGACGGCTACACCTTC	CAISGTGTGDGYTF
-	TRBV29-1	-	TRBJ1-2	TGCAGCGTTGAAGATCACAGGGTTCCCTATGGCTACACCTTC	CSVEDHRVPYGYTF
-	TRBV4-2	-	TRBJ1-2	TGTGCCAGCAGCCAAGATAGCAATTCATATGGCTACACCTTC	CASSQDSNSYGYTF